This T cell receptor beta chain comes out of a study of siplizumab effects on memory and regulatory T cells. The table came from immunoSEQ multiplex PCR; TCRdb's copy has only in-frame clones and leaves some out. The data show fewer than 85,000 clones, 87% seen once. Germline V gene lookup returns CDR1 MNHNY and CDR2 SVGAGI (reference sequence). The V gene end was trimmed by 2 bases and the J gene end by 3 bases; junction bases not matched to a gene: 4. This CDR3 has 15 residues. Regarding this clone: The antigen is not known.

Overall study findings and caveats: Naive or memory phenotype assignment was not possible for roughly 75-95% of proliferating CD4+ or CD8+ clones.

The V gene is TRBV6-6, the J gene TRBJ1-3, with 7 positions matching TRBD1. The specimen sequenced was Tregs sorted from blood. This clonotype originated in a human donor in good health. CDR3 bases: TGTGCCAGCAGTTACGAACAGGGGTATGGAAACACCATATATTTT. The encoded protein is CASSYEQGYGNTIYF.